Listed below are T cell receptor beta chains from one sample, sequenced in a study of T cells after yellow fever vaccination. TCRdb re-called the 5' RACE reads through MiXCR, storing one row per CDR3 protein. Of 250,000 to 400,000 distinct CDR3 sequences in the sample, approximately 4% were seen once. The starting material was PBMCs, obtained 5 days after the yellow fever booster vaccination. The origin of the receptors is a man aged 18-30 years who received the YFV17D yellow fever vaccine. CDR3s include the opening cysteine and the closing phenylalanine or tryptophan. The D gene is left open where the match is weak. Clone size is given for some rows only: seen once, a few or many times, or a class if the clone is expanded.

D gene	V gene	clone size	J gene	CDR3 DNA	CDR3 protein
.	TRBV7-8	many	TRBJ2-4	TGTGCCAGCAGCTTAGAAAGGCGGGGGAAGGGGGGGAAGGGCATTCAGTACTTC	CASSLERRGKGGKGIQYF
.	TRBV5-1	few	TRBJ1-5	TGCGCCAGCAGAGCCGGGGATAGCAATCAGCCCCAGCATTTT	CASRAGDSNQPQHF
TRBD2	TRBV4-1	few	TRBJ2-5	TGCGCCAGCAGCCAAGATTCTAGCGGTTGGGGAGAGACCCAGTACTTC	CASSQDSSGWGETQYF
.	TRBV9	many	TRBJ1-1	TGTGCCAGCAGCGTTGGGATGAACACTGAAGCTTTCTTT	CASSVGMNTEAFF
.	TRBV24-1	many	TRBJ2-3	TGTGCCACCAGTGAACCGGGACTTACTAGCACAGATACGCAGTATTTT	CATSEPGLTSTDTQYF
.	TRBV5-1	few	TRBJ2-7	TGCGCCAGCAGTATGTCGGAGCCTCCCCTCGAGCAGTACTTC	CASSMSEPPLEQYF
.	TRBV4-3	few	TRBJ2-3	TGCGCCAGCAGCCCTCAACTCACAGATACGCAGTATTTT	CASSPQLTDTQYF
.	TRBV4-3	few	TRBJ2-7	TGCGCCAGCAGCCAATACGGACTACGCGAGCAGTACTTC	CASSQYGLREQYF
.	TRBV12-3/TRBV12-4	many	TRBJ1-1	TGTGCCAGCAGCGGGCCGTTGGGCCCGATGGGCACTGAAGCTTTCTTT	CASSGPLGPMGTEAFF
.	TRBV7-2	many	TRBJ2-1	TGTGCCAGCAGCTACAGGGAGCGGCTTGAGCAGTTCTTC	CASSYRERLEQFF
.	TRBV7-8	many	TRBJ1-2	TGTGCCAGCAGCAATAAGCTGGCCGGAAACTATGGCTACACCTTC	CASSNKLAGNYGYTF
TRBD2	TRBV6-2/TRBV6-3	.	TRBJ2-3	TGTGCCAGCAGTTACTCCTCTAGCGGTTCAGTGACGCAGTATTTT	CASSYSSSGSVTQYF
.	TRBV29-1	.	TRBJ1-1	TGCAGCGTCGCCACAGGGAGCATAAACACTGAAGCTTTCTTT	CSVATGSINTEAFF
.	TRBV12-3/TRBV12-4	many	TRBJ1-3	TGTGCCAGCCTTTGGGGGTTCGGAAACACCATATATTTT	CASLWGFGNTIYF
.	TRBV7-9	.	TRBJ1-6	TGTGCCAGCAGACATTCCTTAAGCTCCTATAATTCACCCCTCCACTTT	CASRHSLSSYNSPLHF
TRBD1	TRBV5-6	few	TRBJ2-4	TGTGCCAGCAGTTCGACAGGGCAAAACATTCAGTACTTC	CASSSTGQNIQYF